This T cell receptor (beta chain) is from a study of OX40 agonist ivuxolimab in advanced cancers. Study outcomes and limitations: Also present in some nonresponders was a low level of normalized T-cell clonal expansion.

TCRdb's copy holds only in-frame clones and misses some; the assay was immunoSEQ multiplex PCR. The sample comprises under 25,000 clones, around nine tenths of which are singletons, and about 50% rests with the top ten. Autoimmune disease history or systemic immunosuppression was exclusionary. J was trimmed by 6 bases and V by 4 bases; bases with no gene match: 2. Germline lookup yields CDR1 LNHDA and CDR2 SQIVND (reference sequence). CDR3 length: 14 amino acids. This clone is deemed medium-sized. The antigen remains undetermined. The clonotype originates from an adult with an advanced solid tumor such as melanoma, head and neck, liver or kidney cancer. V and J are TRBV19 and TRBJ2-1; TRBD2 matches 11 bases. The sequences come from CD4+ or CD8+ T cells sorted from blood, collected in a trial of the OX40 agonist ivuxolimab. This chain's CDR3 is CASSTGLAVNEQFF. DNA of the CDR3: TGTGCCAGTAGTACGGGACTAGCGGTCAATGAGCAGTTCTTC.